The 9 T cell receptor beta chains below all came from one sample that was sequenced in a study of preoperative IRX-2 immunotherapy in early breast cancer. Indicated treatment: preoperative locoregional IRX-2 cytokine immunotherapy. This table comes from immunoSEQ multiplex PCR, and its TCRdb copy is limited to in-frame clones, with some not included. The table includes fewer than 40,000 clones, just under 90% detected once. The sequenced sample was tumor tissue, obtained after IRX-2 immunotherapy. Receptors were obtained from a human donor with breast cancer.

The DNA of the CDR3 is TGTGCCAGCAGAAGGGGTAGCACAGATACGCAGTATTTT. It specifies CASRRGSTDTQYF. This chain uses TRBV22-1 with TRBJ2-3; no check of the table's D call, TRBD1, against the DNA was made. TRBV22-1 is an annotated pseudogene. The CDR3 consists of 13 residues.

CDR3 bases: TGCGCCAGCAGGGGGTTTAACTATGGCTACACCTTC. This encodes CASRGFNYGYTF. The chain has TRBV1 and TRBJ1-2. TRBV1 is labeled a pseudogene. The CDR3 spans 12 residues.

This chain connects TRBV19 to TRBJ2-6, with TRBD2 matching over 9 bases. The V segment lost 1 base and the J segment 2 bases; nucleotides outside the gene matches: 3. The CDR3 runs to 17 residues. CDR1 LNHDA and CDR2 SQIVND come from the germline V gene (reference sequence). Here the CDR3 DNA reads TGTGCCAGTAGTATAGGGCTAGCGGGGACTGGGGCCAACGTCCTGACTTTC. Translation gives CASSIGLAGTGANVLTF.

V usage is TRBV25-1 and J usage is TRBJ2-5; 9 nucleotides agree with TRBD1. Germline V gene data show CDR1 as MGHDK and CDR2 as SYGVNS. This CDR3 region has 15 residues. J gave up 5 bases and V 5 bases, and 9 bases lay outside the gene matches. The CDR3 nucleotides read TGTGCCAGCAGTTGGTCGGGACAGGGTAGGGAGACCCAGTACTTC. Translation gives CASSWSGQGRETQYF.

The chain is built from TRBV5-1 and TRBJ1-1, with D unresolved. The V gene lost 0 bases and the J gene lost 1 base, with 13 bases spanning the gap. CDR3 size: 16 residues. Looked up from germline, CDR1 is SGHRS and CDR2 is YFSETQ. The DNA of the CDR3 is TGCGCCAGCAGCTTGGATCGCGGACCCTCGAACACTGAAGCTTTCTTT. Translating gives CASSLDRGPSNTEAFF.

The chain uses TRBV5-1 and TRBJ2-1, with 13 bases identical to TRBD2. The CDR3 sequence is 14 residues long. With 5 bases clipped from V and 5 bases from J, the junction kept 1 base outside the gene matches. Germline CDR1 is SGHRS and CDR2 is YFSETQ. The CDR3 sequence is CASRTSGGNNEQFF. CDR3 bases: TGCGCCAGCAGGACTAGCGGGGGGAACAATGAGCAGTTCTTC.

J is TRBJ2-6 and V is TRBV19; D gene uncertain. This CDR3 is built from 16 residues. CDR1 and CDR2 from the germline V gene are LNHDA and SQIVND (reference sequence). Trimming left V 9 bases short and J 0 bases short, with 15 bases between. The CDR3 loop is CASADRPRSGANVLTF. For the CDR3, the DNA is TGTGCCAGCGCAGATAGACCTCGCTCTGGGGCCAACGTCCTGACTTTC.

The chain is built from TRBV6-8 and TRBJ1-4, with 7 positions matching TRBD1. This CDR3 comprises 14 residues. V was pared by 4 bases and J by 2 bases, with 1 base of the junction left unmatched. Per the germline V gene, CDR1 is MNHGY and CDR2 is SAAAGT. The CDR3 region has the DNA TGTGCCAGCAGTTGGGACAGTACTAATGAAAAACTGTTTTTT. Translation: CASSWDSTNEKLFF.

The chain joins TRBV6-8 to TRBJ1-1, with a possible D match to TRBD1 (5 bases). The ends were cut back, 0 bases at V and 2 bases at J, with 19 bases in the middle. Germline loops: CDR1 MNHGY, CDR2 SAAAGT. This CDR3 has 18 amino acids. The CDR3 here is CASSYSFGGVLRNTEAFF. In DNA form, the CDR3 reads TGTGCCAGCAGTTACTCGTTCGGGGGGGTCTTAAGAAACACTGAAGCTTTCTTT.